Below are 32 T cell receptor beta chains sequenced from a single sample in a study of T cells in Graves' hyperthyroidism and ophthalmopathy. Amplification targeted TCR beta CDR3 regions from RNA transcripts. Using the HTBI primer set, a first-round RT-PCR was run on the TCR CDR3. TCRdb passed the multiplex PCR reads through MiXCR, listing each CDR3 protein once. The sample includes around 500,000 distinct CDR3 sequences, 14% of them seen just once. The sample taken for sequencing was blood. These TCRs come from a woman aged 40 to 50 with Graves' hyperthyroidism.

This clonotype was counted many times. The germline gene is not matched at one end of the junction; a read error may be the cause. V and J are TRBV5-1 and TRBJ1-1; 8 bases fit TRBD1. The CDR3 spans 12 residues. Germline V gives CDR1 SGHRS, CDR2 YFSETQ. CDR3 bases: TGTGCCAGCGGACAGGGCAACACTGAAGCTTTCTTT. This sequence encodes CASGQGNTEAFF.

This clonotype was detected only a few times. The chain recombines TRBV9 with TRBJ1-1, with TRBD1 as a possible D gene (5 bases). Germline CDR1 reads SGDLS; CDR2 reads YYNGEE. The CDR3 sequence is 14 residues long. V lost 0 bases, J lost 6 bases, and 12 bases lay in between. In nucleotides, the CDR3 is TGTGCCAGCAGCGTAGTTTCCGAAGGGGCTGAAGCTTTCTTT. Translation: CASSVVSEGAEAFF.

This clonotype was picked up many times. This chain uses TRBV12-3 or TRBV12-4 with TRBJ2-7; a possible D gene is TRBD2 (5 bases). This CDR3 has 15 amino acids. V lost 2 bases and J lost 8, with 19 bases in between. CDR3 nucleotides: TGTGCCAGCAGTTTATTACCTAGCCTTATACCCCAGCAGTACTTC. As protein: CASSLLPSLIPQQYF.

This clonotype was picked up a small number of times. The chain carries TRBV6-1 and TRBJ1-5, with D possibly matching TRBD1 (5 bases). The CDR3 spans 14 residues. Germline lookup yields CDR1 MNHNS and CDR2 SASEGT. V shed 1 base and J shed 3 bases, with 7 bases lying between them. This chain's CDR3 is CASSEGGFNQPQHF. CDR3 in DNA: TGTGCCAGCAGTGAAGGGGGCTTCAATCAGCCCCAGCATTTT.

V is TRBV4-1 and J is TRBJ1-5; unclear D gene. Germline CDR1 is MGHRA and CDR2 is YSYEKL. This CDR3 is built from 16 residues. Trimming took 0 bases from V and 0 from J, leaving 9 bases between them. The CDR3 DNA follows: TGCGCCAGCAGCCAAGAAGCAGGTCTTAGCAATCAGCCCCAGCATTTT. Its protein is CASSQEAGLSNQPQHF.

This clonotype was seen a handful of times. The chain combines TRBV5-6 with TRBJ1-2; possible D gene TRBD1, 5 bases. This CDR3 is 14 amino acids long. The germline V gene has CDR1 SGHDT and CDR2 YYEEEE. V lost 4 bases to trimming and J lost 2 bases, with 12 bases between them. The CDR3 sequence: CASSPVDTNYGYTF. For the CDR3, the DNA is TGTGCCAGCAGCCCGGTGGACACGAACTATGGCTACACCTTC.

This clonotype was observed many times. The chain carries TRBV24-1 and TRBJ2-2, with 15 bases lining up with TRBD2. The CDR3 loop spans 17 amino acids. Looked up from germline, CDR1 is KGHDR and CDR2 is SFDVKD. V was pared by 4 bases and J by 5 bases, with 4 bases of the junction left unmatched. The CDR3 reads CATSEGGLAGGTGELFF. CDR3 sequence (DNA): TGTGCCACCAGTGAAGGGGGACTAGCGGGAGGTACCGGGGAGCTGTTTTTT.

This chain uses TRBV7-9 with TRBJ1-5, with D uncertain. Germline-derived CDR1 and CDR2 are SEHNR and FQNEAQ (reference sequence). The CDR3 consists of 13 residues. Trimming stripped 0 bases from V and 9 bases from J, with 9 bases between. The CDR3 bases are TGTGCCAGCAGCTTAGCGCCCTCTGGGCCCCAGCATTTT. This gives the protein CASSLAPSGPQHF.

This clonotype has only a few counts. This sequence joins TRBV5-1 and TRBJ2-1; TRBD1 matches 7 bases. The germline V gene has CDR1 SGHRS and CDR2 YFSETQ. V dropped 4 bases and J dropped 7; count of bases not matched to a gene: 14. The CDR3 length is 16 residues. This CDR3 is CASSPNRGGGMNEQFF. The CDR3 region has the DNA TGCGCCAGCAGCCCAAACAGGGGTGGGGGAATGAATGAGCAGTTCTTC.

This clonotype showed up many times. The rearrangement links TRBV27 to TRBJ2-6, with 9 positions matching TRBD1. Germline V gene data show CDR1 as MNHEY and CDR2 as SMNVEV (reference sequence). V dropped 8 bases and J dropped 4; count of bases not matched to a gene: 9. The CDR3 has 16 residues. This CDR3 reads CASGRDRVSGANVLTF. The CDR3 DNA follows: TGTGCCAGCGGGCGGGACAGGGTGTCGGGGGCCAACGTCCTGACTTTC.

The table lists this clonotype with a few counts. The chain recombines TRBV6-1 with TRBJ2-7, with D possibly matching TRBD1 (5 bases). Germline V gene data show CDR1 as MNHNS and CDR2 as SASEGT. Trimming cost V 2 bases and J 6 bases, with 17 bases left between them. The length of the CDR3 is 15 residues. In nucleotides, the CDR3 is TGTGCCAGCAGTGAAAACGTAGGGGTTTCGGGCGAGCAGTACTTC. This codes for CASSENVGVSGEQYF.

J is TRBJ2-2 and V is TRBV5-1; D call uncertain. V lost 5 bases and J 10 bases, leaving 6 bases between the germline ends. This CDR3 has 10 residues. The germline CDR1 and CDR2 sequences are SGHRS and YFSETQ. DNA for the CDR3: TGCGCCAGCAGAGGGCCGGAGCTGTTTTTT. It translates to CASRGPELFF.

This clonotype was seen at least ten times. V usage is TRBV9 and J usage is TRBJ1-2, with a tentative D call TRBD1 (6 bases). Trimming left V 4 bases short and J 1 base short, with 14 bases between. The CDR3 loop spans 15 amino acids. Germline CDR1 and CDR2: SGDLS and YYNGEE. The CDR3 DNA sequence: TGTGCCAGCAGCACTCGACAGGAAGATAACTATGGCTACACCTTC. Residues: CASSTRQEDNYGYTF.

The chain joins TRBV4-1 to TRBJ2-1; 7 positions agree with TRBD2. J lost 5 bases, V lost 1 base, and 14 bases had no gene match. CDR1 and CDR2 (germline): MGHRA, YSYEKL. The CDR3 covers 18 residues. This CDR3 reads CASSQGGAWAGANNEQFF. In nucleotides, the CDR3 is TGCGCCAGCAGCCAAGGTGGAGCGTGGGCGGGAGCGAACAATGAGCAGTTCTTC.

The chain links TRBV5-1 to TRBJ2-6; D is unclear. Germline CDR1 reads SGHRS; CDR2 reads YFSETQ. This CDR3 is built from 15 residues. Trimming removed 0 bases from V and 2 bases from J, with 6 bases in between. CDR3 loop: CASSLARTGANVLTF. The CDR3, as DNA: TGCGCCAGCAGCTTGGCTCGGACTGGGGCCAACGTCCTGACTTTC.

The table lists this clonotype with a few counts. The chain employs TRBV15 and TRBJ1-6; perhaps TRBD1 as D (5 bases). CDR3 size: 14 residues. The V gene lost 1 base and the J gene lost 10 bases, with 11 bases spanning the gap. Germline V gives CDR1 LNHNV, CDR2 YYDKDF (reference sequence). The CDR3 DNA sequence: TGTGCCACCAGCAGAGTACAGGATTTCTCACCCCTCCACTTT. Its protein is CATSRVQDFSPLHF.

CDR3 sequence (DNA): TGCGCCAGCAGTTTAAGTTTTGACAGGGGGAATGAAAAACTGTTTTTT. Protein product: CASSLSFDRGNEKLFF. The chain is built from TRBV5-1 and TRBJ1-4, with TRBD1 matching 9 bases. The CDR3 loop spans 16 amino acids. V shed 5 bases, J shed 5 bases, and the junction held 10 bases outside the gene matches. Germline V gives CDR1 SGHRS, CDR2 YFSETQ.

The V call is TRBV9, the J call TRBJ2-2; 11 bases align to TRBD2. J was trimmed by 3 bases and V by 3 bases; bases with no gene match: 4. In germline, CDR1 is SGDLS, CDR2 YYNGEE. This CDR3 contains 16 residues. The CDR3 DNA follows: TGTGCCAGCAGCGCAACTAGCGGGAGCCACACCGGGGAGCTGTTTTTT. Its protein product is CASSATSGSHTGELFF.

This clonotype was seen a handful of times. This rearrangement joins TRBV5-1 to TRBJ2-3, with D unresolved. The CDR3 consists of 15 residues. Germline V CDR1 and CDR2: SGHRS, YFSETQ. V was cut by 0 bases and J by 0 bases, with 8 bases left in between. The CDR3 here is CASSLASLSTDTQYF. DNA of the CDR3: TGCGCCAGCAGCTTGGCTTCTCTTAGCACAGATACGCAGTATTTT.

For this clonotype: This may be a read error, as it is one base from a much larger clone. This rearrangement joins TRBV27 to TRBJ2-2; D is uncertain. This CDR3 is built from 14 residues. Germline V gives CDR1 MNHEY, CDR2 SMNVEV (reference sequence). The V and J ends lost 3 bases and 9 bases respectively, with 14 bases between them. The CDR3 loop reads CASSFRPLVRELFF. The DNA for the CDR3 is TGTGCCAGCAGTTTTAGGCCTCTTGTCAGGGAGCTGTTTTTT.

The chain is built from TRBV27 and TRBJ2-1, with 10 bases fitting TRBD2. The CDR3 runs 15 residues. J was trimmed by 7 bases and V by 4 bases; bases with no gene match: 7. CDR1 and CDR2 from the germline V gene are MNHEY and SMNVEV (reference sequence). Written as DNA, the CDR3 is TGTGCCAGCAGTTCCTCGGGACTAGCGTTTAATGAGCAGTTCTTC. As protein: CASSSSGLAFNEQFF.

This clonotype was seen a few times. This chain uses TRBV6-2 or TRBV6-3 with TRBJ2-1; tentative D call: TRBD1 (7 bases). The CDR3 is 15 amino acids. Germline V gives CDR1 MNHEY, CDR2 SVGEGT. Trimming stripped 7 bases from V and 4 bases from J, with 17 bases between. CDR3 amino acids: CASTGGGDRYNEQFF. CDR3 DNA sequence: TGTGCCAGCACCGGAGGGGGCGACCGGTACAATGAGCAGTTCTTC.

At least ten counts were recorded for this clonotype. The chain recombines TRBV3-1 with TRBJ2-5; D unclear. Germline CDR1 is LGHDT and CDR2 is YNNKEL (reference sequence). There are 12 residues in the CDR3. Trimming took 2 bases from V and 4 from J, leaving 5 bases between them. This CDR3 is CASSQIIETQYF. CDR3 DNA: TGTGCCAGCAGCCAAATAATAGAGACCCAGTACTTC.

In its sample, this clonotype was seen many times. The chain carries TRBV2 and TRBJ2-5; TRBD2 matches 11 bases. V was clipped by 7 bases and J by 5 bases; unmatched bases: 15. The CDR3 sequence is 17 residues long. CDR1 SNHLY and CDR2 FYNNEI come from the germline V gene. The CDR3 region is CASTWTSGSLPAETQYF. The CDR3 DNA is TGTGCCAGCACCTGGACTAGCGGGTCCCTTCCCGCGGAGACCCAGTACTTC.

This clonotype was recorded a few times. This chain joins TRBV18 and TRBJ2-7, with 9 positions matching TRBD1. The V and J ends lost 1 base and 6 bases, in that order; junction bases with no gene match: 4. Germline-derived CDR1 and CDR2 are KGHSH and LQKENI. The CDR3 loop spans 14 amino acids. CDR3 in amino acids: CASSPQGQGSEQYF. CDR3 coding DNA: TGTGCCAGCTCACCACAGGGACAGGGTAGCGAGCAGTACTTC.

This clonotype was detected ten times or more. The chain is built from TRBV5-1 and TRBJ2-1, with TRBD2 as a possible D gene (5 bases). V was pared by 4 bases and J by 6 bases, with 11 bases between. The CDR3 loop spans 13 amino acids. Germline CDR1 and CDR2: SGHRS and YFSETQ. The CDR3 coding sequence is TGCGCCAGCAGCGGCCCGAGCGGCAATGAGCAGTTCTTC. Its protein product is CASSGPSGNEQFF.

This sequence joins TRBV24-1 and TRBJ2-2; tentatively, D is TRBD2 (6 bases). Germline values: CDR1 KGHDR, CDR2 SFDVKD. V was cut by 9 bases and J by 5 bases, with 15 bases left in between. This CDR3 contains 14 residues. The CDR3 spells CATSPGLGTGELFF. Here the CDR3 DNA reads TGTGCCACCTCCCCGGGACTGGGGACCGGGGAGCTGTTTTTT.

Many counts were recorded for this clonotype. J is TRBJ2-2 and V is TRBV5-1; TRBD2 agrees at 8 bases. Germline loops: CDR1 SGHRS, CDR2 YFSETQ. The CDR3 loop spans 16 amino acids. Trimming at V came to 7 bases and at J to 7 bases, leaving 15 bases not matched to a gene. As DNA, the CDR3 is TGCGCCAGCGGGGAAGAGATAGCGGGATCAGACGGGGAGCTGTTTTTT. This gives the protein CASGEEIAGSDGELFF.

This clonotype appeared many times. The genes are TRBV7-8 and TRBJ1-1, with TRBD1 identical over 9 bases. The V and J ends lost 10 bases and 0 bases, in that order; junction bases with no gene match: 9. This CDR3 has 15 residues. Germline values: CDR1 SGHVS, CDR2 FQNEAQ. CDR3 protein: CATRQGVQMNTEAFF. The CDR3 nucleotides are TGTGCCACAAGACAGGGGGTACAAATGAACACTGAAGCTTTCTTT. The full variable domain, rest sourced from reference TRBV7-8 and TRBJ1-1, is GAGVSQSPRYKVAKRGQDVALRCDPISGHVSLFWYQQALGQGPEFLTYFQNEAQLDKSGLPSDRFFAERPEGSVSTLKIQRTQQEDSAVYLCATRQGVQMNTEAFFGQGTRLTVV.

This clonotype was observed many times. This sequence joins TRBV20-1 and TRBJ2-7; D is unclear. There are 11 residues in the CDR3. CDR1 and CDR2 (germline): DFQATT, SNEGSKA (reference sequence). V was trimmed by 3 bases and J by 3 bases, leaving 6 bases between them. The CDR3 coding sequence is TGCAGTGCTAGCGCTTACTACGAGCAGTACTTC. This encodes CSASAYYEQYF.

This clonotype was recorded a few times. The chain is built from TRBV30 and TRBJ1-1; tentative D call: TRBD1 (6 bases). Germline V CDR1 and CDR2: GTSNPN, SVGIG (reference sequence). This CDR3 region has 14 residues. V lost 2 bases to trimming and J lost 5 bases, with 15 bases between them. CDR3 in DNA: TGTGCCTGGAGTACCCACAGGGATGGTACTGAAGCTTTCTTT. Amino acid sequence: CAWSTHRDGTEAFF.

This clonotype was counted many times. The chain couples TRBV3-1 to TRBJ1-1; 11 positions agree with TRBD1. V gave up 4 bases and J gave up 3 bases; unmatched junction bases: 10. The CDR3 runs to 17 residues. Per germline, CDR1 LGHDT and CDR2 YNNKEL (reference sequence). DNA for the CDR3: TGTGCCAGCAGCCGGGGGACAGGGGGTTCTGGGGACACTGAAGCTTTCTTT. This encodes CASSRGTGGSGDTEAFF.